This T cell receptor beta chain originates from a study of T cell repertoires in cytomegalovirus infection. As concerns this clonotype: As yet, its antigen is unknown. This may come from a read error, since a much larger clone is one base off.

Trimming removed 4 bases at V and 2 bases at J, with 12 bases between. The CDR3 has 14 amino acids. CDR1 SGHTA and CDR2 FQGNSA come from the germline V gene. TCRdb reanalysed the reads using MiXCR and keeps one entry per CDR3 protein. The profile covers hundreds of thousands of distinct CDR3 sequences, with around 31% appearing a single time and 15% to 20% taken by the ten largest. The chain has TRBV7-2 and TRBJ2-7; D gene ambiguous. The receptor comes from a human donor in good health (CMV status not recorded). Some clones in this sample may be carry-over from other donors' samples. The material sequenced was cultured PBMCs, taken from culture after CMV antigen stimulation. CDR3 region: CASSSPALAYEQYF. CDR3 in DNA: TGTGCCAGCAGCTCCCCAGCGCTTGCCTACGAGCAGTACTTC.